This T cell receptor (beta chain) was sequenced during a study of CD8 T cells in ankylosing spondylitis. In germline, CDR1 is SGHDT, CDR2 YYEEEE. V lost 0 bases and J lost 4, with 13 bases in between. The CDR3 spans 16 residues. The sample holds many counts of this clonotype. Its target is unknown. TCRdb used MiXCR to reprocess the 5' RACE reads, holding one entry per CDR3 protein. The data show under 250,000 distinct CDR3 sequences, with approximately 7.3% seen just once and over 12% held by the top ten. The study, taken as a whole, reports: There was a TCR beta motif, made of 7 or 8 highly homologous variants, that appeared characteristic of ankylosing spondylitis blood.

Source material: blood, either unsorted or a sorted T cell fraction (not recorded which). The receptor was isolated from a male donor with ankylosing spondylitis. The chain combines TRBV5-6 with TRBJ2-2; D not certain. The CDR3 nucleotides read TGTGCCAGCAGCTTGGGAACTCGCGGAATCACCGGGGAGCTGTTTTTT. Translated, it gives CASSLGTRGITGELFF.